The entry below describes one T cell receptor beta chain. The sample originates from a study of blood T cell repertoires in COVID-19. Turning to the study itself: The analysed material was cDNA or gDNA that came from T cells, B-cell-depleted T cells, or PBMCs.

This CDR3 spans 16 amino acids. The germline CDR1 and CDR2 sequences are SGHTA and FQGNSA. The V segment lost 5 bases and the J segment 3 bases; nucleotides outside the gene matches: 9. TCRdb keeps only in-frame clones here, not all; method: immunoSEQ multiplex PCR. The sample lists some 200,000 clones, roughly 86% occurring once. Sequenced input: peripheral blood. The sequence was collected from a woman aged 35 to 49 with acute or convalescent COVID-19. V usage is TRBV7-2 and J usage is TRBJ2-1, with 8 bases aligning to TRBD2. The DNA of the CDR3 is TGTGCCAGCAGCCGCGAGAGCGGGGGAAGCTACAATGAGCAGTTCTTC. It translates to CASSRESGGSYNEQFF.